Below are 27 T cell receptor beta chains sequenced from a single sample in a study of OX40 agonist ivuxolimab in advanced cancers. This table comes from immunoSEQ multiplex PCR, and its TCRdb copy is limited to in-frame clones, with some not included. The top ten hold 4.5% to 6% of the sample, which has fewer than 65,000 clones, 85% to 90% seen once. Sequenced material: CD4+ or CD8+ T cells sorted from blood, taken in a trial of the OX40 agonist ivuxolimab. These receptors all stem from an adult with an advanced solid tumor such as melanoma, head and neck, liver or kidney cancer.

The chain combines TRBV7-8 with TRBJ2-7; possible D gene TRBD2, 5 bases. The germline V and J ends were trimmed by 4 bases and 6 bases, with 16 bases remaining between them. CDR1 and CDR2 (germline): SGHVS, FQNEAQ. The CDR3 consists of 14 residues. The CDR3 here is CASSSSRGRGEQYF. CDR3 bases: TGTGCCAGCAGCTCCTCTCGGGGAAGAGGCGAGCAGTACTTC. The whole variable domain, filled in from reference TRBV7-8 and TRBJ2-7, reads GAGVSQSPRYKVAKRGQDVALRCDPISGHVSLFWYQQALGQGPEFLTYFQNEAQLDKSGLPSDRFFAERPEGSVSTLKIQRTQQEDSAVYLCASSSSRGRGEQYFGPGTRLTVT.

The chain joins TRBV5-1 to TRBJ2-1, with TRBD2 identical over 8 bases. This CDR3 comprises 14 residues. V gave up 4 bases and J gave up 6 bases; unmatched junction bases: 6. CDR1 is SGHRS and CDR2 is YFSETQ in the germline V gene. The CDR3 DNA reads as TGCGCCAGCAGCCCCGGCGGGGGGATCAATGAGCAGTTCTTC. It codes for CASSPGGGINEQFF.

A remark on this clone: This same CDR3 is encoded by further DNA sequences in the sample. V usage is TRBV9 and J usage is TRBJ2-2; 9 bases line up with TRBD1. Germline V gene data show CDR1 as SGDLS and CDR2 as YYNGEE. Trimming took 2 bases from V and 3 from J; bases not matched to a gene: 2. The CDR3 has 15 amino acids. The CDR3 DNA is TGTGCCAGCAGCGTCGGGACAGGGTACACCGGGGAGCTGTTTTTT. This translates into CASSVGTGYTGELFF.

The gene calls are TRBV20-1 and TRBJ2-1; D is unresolved. Germline CDR1 is DFQATT and CDR2 is SNEGSKA (reference sequence). The V end was cut by 3 bases, the J end by 10 bases, with 7 bases between. CDR3 length equals 10 residues. In DNA form, the CDR3 reads TGCAGTGCTAGGGCTGACGAGCAGTTCTTC. This sequence encodes CSARADEQFF.

V is TRBV28 and J is TRBJ2-7, with TRBD2 matching 8 bases. J lost 2 bases, V lost 6 bases, and 12 bases had no gene match. The CDR3 is made up of 16 amino acids. Looked up from germline, CDR1 is MDHEN and CDR2 is SYDVKM. The CDR3 region is CASSALEAGAPYEQYF. The CDR3 nucleotides read TGTGCCAGCAGCGCTCTTGAAGCGGGGGCCCCCTACGAGCAGTACTTC. Supplemented by reference TRBV28 and TRBJ2-7, the full variable domain reads DVKVTQSSRYLVKRTGEKVFLECVQDMDHENMFWYRQDPGLGLRLIYFSYDVKMKEKGDIPEGYSVSREKKERFSLILESASTNQTSMYLCASSALEAGAPYEQYFGPGTRLTVT.

This chain joins TRBV5-4 and TRBJ1-2; a possible D gene is TRBD1 (6 bases). Germline CDR1 reads SGHNT; CDR2 reads YYREEE (reference sequence). The CDR3 totals 15 residues. The V end was cut by 4 bases, the J end by 5 bases, with 18 bases between. CDR3 coding DNA: TGTGCCAGCAGCCAAGATGCGGAGGGGGTATATGGCTACACCTTC. This codes for CASSQDAEGVYGYTF.

V gene TRBV9 combines with J gene TRBJ2-2; the D is unclear. Germline V lookup: CDR1 SGDLS, CDR2 YYNGEE. V shed 4 bases and J shed 6 bases, with 10 bases lying between them. CDR3 length: 13 residues. The CDR3: CASSPERPGELFF. CDR3 nucleotides: TGTGCCAGCAGCCCTGAGAGGCCCGGGGAGCTGTTTTTT.

The chain recombines TRBV6-5 with TRBJ1-1, with D uncertain. The CDR3 length is 14 residues. Germline CDR1 is MNHEY and CDR2 is SVGAGI. V was clipped by 5 bases and J by 5 bases, with 15 bases between them. The CDR3 reads CASSRTRAGTEAFF. The CDR3 nucleotides are TGTGCCAGCAGTCGGACCCGCGCGGGGACTGAAGCTTTCTTT.

The V and J genes are TRBV29-1 and TRBJ1-1, with 9 bases that match TRBD1. Germline lookup yields CDR1 SQVTM and CDR2 ANQGSEA. The CDR3 runs to 13 residues. V lost 6 bases, J lost 6 bases, and 8 bases stayed unmatched. For the CDR3, the DNA is TGCAGCGTCGGGACAGGGATGACATCTGAAGCTTTCTTT. Protein sequence: CSVGTGMTSEAFF.

The gene calls are TRBV6-1 and TRBJ2-7, with TRBD2 as a possible D gene (6 bases). The length of the CDR3 is 13 residues. CDR1 and CDR2 from the germline V gene are MNHNS and SASEGT. Trimming took off 7 bases at V and 0 bases at J, with 10 bases between the two ends. The CDR3 here is CASIETSSYEQYF. The CDR3 DNA sequence: TGTGCCAGCATCGAGACTAGCTCCTACGAGCAGTACTTC.

The chain has TRBV5-6 and TRBJ1-5, with a tentative D call TRBD1 (6 bases). Germline V lookup: CDR1 SGHDT, CDR2 YYEEEE. CDR3 size: 15 residues. V lost 3 bases to trimming and J lost 5 bases, with 15 bases between them. CDR3 sequence: CASSSGTLLYQPQHF. The CDR3 DNA reads as TGTGCCAGCAGCTCCGGGACACTGCTTTATCAGCCCCAGCATTTT.

This chain connects TRBV13 to TRBJ2-3, with D uncertain. Between the trimmed V and J ends, which lost 2 bases and 2 bases, there was a span of 8 bases. Per the germline V gene, CDR1 is PRHDT and CDR2 is FYEKMQ (reference sequence). This CDR3 is 14 amino acids long. In nucleotides, the CDR3 is TGTGCCAGCAGCTTAATCGGAAACACAGATACGCAGTATTTT. This translates into CASSLIGNTDTQYF.

The rearrangement uses TRBV7-6 and TRBJ2-5; 7 nucleotides align to TRBD2. V lost 3 bases, J lost 5 bases, and 12 bases stayed unmatched. CDR1 and CDR2 from the germline V gene are SGHVS and FNYEAQ. CDR3 size: 16 residues. The CDR3 nucleotides are TGTGCCAGCAGCTTGGCCAGCGGGACTGCACGGGAGACCCAGTACTTC. Translation gives CASSLASGTARETQYF.

The DNA for the CDR3 is TGTGCCAGCAGCTTAGAGATGGGACAGAACTACGAGCAGTACTTC. As protein: CASSLEMGQNYEQYF. J is TRBJ2-7 and V is TRBV7-8, with 7 positions matching TRBD1. This CDR3 has 15 amino acids. Per the germline V gene, CDR1 is SGHVS and CDR2 is FQNEAQ. V dropped 1 base and J dropped 3; count of bases not matched to a gene: 6.

The gene calls are TRBV5-6 and TRBJ2-4; TRBD1 might be the D (6 bases). Germline V gives CDR1 SGHDT, CDR2 YYEEEE. The CDR3 runs to 11 residues. The germline V and J ends were trimmed by 2 bases and 11 bases, with 8 bases remaining between them. The CDR3 DNA is TGTGCCAGCAGCTTACAGGGTGTTCAGTACTTC. Its protein product is CASSLQGVQYF. Complete variable domain (other parts from reference TRBV5-6 and TRBJ2-4): DAGVTQSPTHLIKTRGQQVTLRCSPKSGHDTVSWYQQALGQGPQFIFQYYEEEERQRGNFPDRFSGHQFPNYSSELNVNALLLGDSALYLCASSLQGVQYFGAGTRLSVL.

CDR3 DNA sequence: TGTGCCAGCGAGGGGAGCAATCAGCCCCAGCATTTT. This sequence encodes CASEGSNQPQHF. The rearrangement joins TRBV7-9 to TRBJ1-5, with D possibly being TRBD1 (5 bases). With 8 bases removed from V and 1 base from J, the gap between germline ends came to 6 bases. CDR1 SEHNR and CDR2 FQNEAQ come from the germline V gene (reference sequence). CDR3 length equals 12 residues.

This rearrangement joins TRBV5-1 to TRBJ2-1; no clear D gene. CDR3 length: 14 residues. V was cut by 3 bases and J by 8 bases, with 15 bases left in between. The germline V gene encodes CDR1 SGHRS and CDR2 YFSETQ. The CDR3: CASSSQTTVDEQFF. The CDR3 DNA reads as TGCGCCAGCAGCTCACAGACCACGGTAGATGAGCAGTTCTTC.

The J gene is TRBJ2-2, the V gene TRBV19, with 8 bases lining up with TRBD1. This CDR3 region has 16 residues. CDR1 LNHDA and CDR2 SQIVND come from the germline V gene (reference sequence). Unmatched junction bases numbered 7, after V lost 1 base and J lost 6 bases. The CDR3 region is CASSIGWGQVAGELFF. The CDR3, as DNA: TGTGCCAGTAGTATAGGGTGGGGACAGGTCGCCGGGGAGCTGTTTTTT.

This clone was observed a single time. The chain carries TRBV5-6 and TRBJ1-2, with 7 nucleotides matching TRBD1. CDR1 SGHDT and CDR2 YYEEEE come from the germline V gene. Trimming at V came to 4 bases and at J to 8 bases, leaving 8 bases not matched to a gene. The CDR3 has 13 residues. In DNA, the CDR3 is TGTGCCAGCAGCCCCACAGGGGTGGTAGGCTACACCTTC. It yields the protein CASSPTGVVGYTF.

The CDR3 here is CASSPGQSNTEAFF. The CDR3 nucleotides read TGTGCCAGCAGCCCCGGACAGAGTAACACTGAAGCTTTCTTT. The genes are TRBV7-3 and TRBJ1-1; TRBD1 is a possible D gene (6 bases). The germline V and J ends were trimmed by 5 bases and 2 bases, with 12 bases remaining between them. Germline loops: CDR1 SGHTA, CDR2 FQGTGA. The CDR3 covers 14 residues.

The rearrangement uses TRBV30 and TRBJ2-7; D assignment may be TRBD1 or TRBD2 (5 bases each). The CDR3 is 15 residues long. Trimming stripped 2 bases from V and 3 bases from J, with 17 bases between. Germline CDR1 is GTSNPN and CDR2 is SVGIG (reference sequence). The CDR3 nucleotides read TGTGCCTGGAGTCGCCGGGACCGACGGGGCTACGAGCAGTACTTC. Amino acid sequence: CAWSRRDRRGYEQYF.

The J gene is TRBJ2-3, the V gene TRBV5-1; D unresolved. V dropped 7 bases and J dropped 5 bases, with 17 bases sitting between them. In germline, CDR1 is SGHRS, CDR2 YFSETQ. This CDR3 spans 14 amino acids. The CDR3 loop reads CASSRSAVVDTQYF. In nucleotides, the CDR3 is TGCGCCAGCTCCCGGTCCGCCGTCGTAGATACGCAGTATTTT.

In this sample, this clone turned up once. The chain joins TRBV2 to TRBJ1-6, with 7 bases matching TRBD1. The germline V gene has CDR1 SNHLY and CDR2 FYNNEI. V lost 5 bases to trimming and J lost 6 bases; unmatched junction nucleotides: 10. This CDR3 contains 16 residues. CDR3 sequence (DNA): TGTGCCAGCAGTTTACTAAGACAGGGAGCTAATTCACCCCTCCACTTT. The encoded protein is CASSLLRQGANSPLHF.

The chain recombines TRBV5-1 with TRBJ2-7; the D is unclear. Germline CDR1 is SGHRS and CDR2 is YFSETQ. The CDR3 runs 13 residues. Trimming stripped 0 bases from V and 6 bases from J, with 10 bases between. The DNA of the CDR3 is TGCGCCAGCAGCTTGGATGTTTCGGGCGAGCAGTACTTC. Translating gives CASSLDVSGEQYF.

The CDR3 protein is CASSESVVFYEQYF. Here the CDR3 DNA reads TGCGCCAGCAGTGAGTCTGTGGTATTCTACGAGCAGTACTTC. The chain carries TRBV10-2 and TRBJ2-7, with no clear D. CDR3 size: 14 residues. V was trimmed by 0 bases and J by 3 bases, leaving 9 bases between them. Germline V gene sequence: CDR1 WSHSY, CDR2 SAAADI.

This chain uses TRBV30 with TRBJ2-3; TRBD1 agrees at 9 bases. The CDR3 has 13 amino acids. The germline V gene has CDR1 GTSNPN and CDR2 SVGIG (reference sequence). The ends lost 5 bases at V and 2 bases at J; junction bases unmatched: 2. The CDR3 DNA reads TGTGCCTGGGGGACAGGGATCACAGATACGCAGTATTTT. Protein sequence: CAWGTGITDTQYF.

V is TRBV7-2 and J is TRBJ2-7; no clear D gene. This CDR3 is 12 amino acids long. The ends were cut back, 5 bases at V and 1 base at J, with 6 bases in the middle. Germline V gene data show CDR1 as SGHTA and CDR2 as FQGNSA. This chain's CDR3 is CASSEGSYEQYF. The DNA of the CDR3 is TGTGCCAGCAGCGAAGGGTCCTACGAGCAGTACTTC.